Here is one T cell receptor beta chain with its context. Its antigen has not been determined. The record has no base qualities; no much larger clone is one base away. The method behind the library was the immunoSEQ multiplex PCR assay. TCRdb mirrors the immuneACCESS table, restricted to in-frame sequences. Some clones are absent from its copies; in checked studies, under half trace to an unresolved V gene, and the reason for the others is unknown. The sample has almost 70,000 clones on record, approximately 91% of them singletons. 4.5% to 5% of the sample is held by the ten biggest clonotypes. The sample comes from a study of technical replicates of blood from a handful of donors (dated by TCRdb to about 2017). The receptor comes from a human donor in good health. Some clones in this sample may be carry-over from other donors' samples. Sequencing was performed on PBMCs.

In nucleotide form, the sequence is TGTGCCAGTAGCTTCCAGGGTAACTATGGCTACACCTTC. Its amino acids are CASSFQGNYGYTF. The chain is encoded by TRBV19 joined to TRBJ1-2, with TRBD1 perhaps the D gene, on 5 matching bases. CDR1 LNHDA and CDR2 SQIVND were looked up in the germline V gene (reference sequence). Between the V and J ends, shortened by 6 bases and 1 base respectively, the junction contains 9 bases. Its CDR3 holds 13 amino acids, cysteine through phenylalanine. Just the 39-base CDR3 DNA is kept, in frame starting at base 1. The CDR3 plus the reference TRBV19 and TRBJ1-2 genes for the other parts give the full variable domain: DGGITQSPKYLFRKEGQNVTLSCEQNLNHDAMYWYRQDPGQGLRLIYYSQIVNDFQKGDIAEGYSVSREKKESFPLTVTSAQKNPTAFYLCASSFQGNYGYTFGSGTRLTVV.